The entry below describes one T cell receptor (beta chain). Its target antigen remains unknown. No much larger clonotype is one base removed from it; base qualities were not supplied. These data are taken from a study of cytomegalovirus exposure and HLA in healthy donors (TCRdb year 2017). Describing the broader study: A later analysis indicated that the 130 or so validation repertoires were generated on the platform also employed for the roughly 650 repertoires of the first cohort. The study aimed to test whether signatures of past pathogen exposure could be identified by cataloging public T cell receptors. In addition to the first cohort of several hundred subjects, a separate validation cohort of around 110 different subjects was used. High-throughput TCR immunosequencing, statistical association of individual TCRs with disease status, and machine learning were combined to predict cytomegalovirus infection status.

Libraries were made using the immunoSEQ multiplex PCR assay. Per the source publication's procedure: A statistical classification framework was built for diagnosing cytomegalovirus status from the catalog of TCR beta chain sequences. TCRdb obtained this table from immuneACCESS and retained in-frame rearrangements with V and J assigned. These tables miss some clones; where compared with another copy, unresolved V genes account for less than half of the shortfall, and the remainder is unexplained. V and J calls plus clone size are reproduced from that table; the DNA served to infer D and trimming. The sample has roughly 59,000 clones on record, about 95% of them singletons. Of the sample, around 7% falls within the top ten clones. A distance of 15 bases separates the germline ends of V and J, which lose 0 bases and 6 bases respectively. The germline V gene sets CDR1 to SGDLS and CDR2 to YYNGEE. Inclusive of the bounding cysteine and phenylalanine, the CDR3 is 16 residues long. Of the read, only the CDR3 DNA is kept; its 48 bases are in frame from base 1.

Donors formed part of the validation cohort, which comprised about 120 subjects and was distinct from the first cohort of some 700 subjects. Results the study describes overall, beyond this receptor: In the study, 164 TCR beta chains were listed as associated with cytomegalovirus. The authors suggested that the approach could potentially be generalized to other disease states and immunological phenotypes. The classifier was reported to diagnose cytomegalovirus status with high specificity and sensitivity in both the original cohort and the validation cohort. Across donors, most TCR sequences were observed very rarely, whereas some public TCRs were present in many individuals. Subsequent analysis determined that TCRs grouped into clusters in the first cohort also showed a tendency toward co-occurrence across the 90 to 150 validation repertoires, and approximately 94% of cluster scores exceeded 0. A later analysis had no HLA typing for the validation cohort, so co-occurrence there was scored across all 110 or so repertoires. Three of the identified cytomegalovirus-associated TCR beta chains were confirmed in vitro to be specific for cytomegalovirus antigens.

Sequencing used PBMCs. Recombination connected TRBV9 to TRBJ2-2, with TRBD2 as a weak D call on 6 bases. This clonotype originated in a woman younger than 30 in good health and CMV-seropositive. CDR3 loop: CASSVAAGRGPGELFF. The nucleotide sequence reads TGTGCCAGCAGCGTAGCTGCGGGAAGGGGTCCCGGGGAGCTGTTTTTT. Here the CDR3 is joined to the reference TRBV9 and TRBJ2-2 genes, and the full variable domain is: DSGVTQTPKHLITATGQRVTLRCSPRSGDLSVYWYQQSLDQGLQFLIQYYNGEERAKGNILERFSAQQFPDLHSELNLSSLELGDSALYFCASSVAAGRGPGELFFGEGSRLTVL.